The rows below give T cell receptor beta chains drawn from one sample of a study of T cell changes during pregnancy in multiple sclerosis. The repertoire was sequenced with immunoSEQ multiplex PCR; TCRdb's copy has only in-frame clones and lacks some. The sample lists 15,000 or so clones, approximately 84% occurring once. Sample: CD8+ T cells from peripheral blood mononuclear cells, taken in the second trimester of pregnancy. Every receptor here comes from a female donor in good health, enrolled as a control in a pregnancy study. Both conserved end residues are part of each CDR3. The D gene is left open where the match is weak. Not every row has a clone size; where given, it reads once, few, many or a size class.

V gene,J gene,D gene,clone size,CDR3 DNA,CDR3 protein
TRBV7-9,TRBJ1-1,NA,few,TGTGCCAGCAGCTTAGGCCCCGGGAGTGCGAACACTGAAGCTTTCTTT,CASSLGPGSANTEAFF
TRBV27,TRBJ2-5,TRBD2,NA,TGTGCCAGCAGTTTCTGGTCGGGGGGGCAGGAGACCCAGTACTTC,CASSFWSGGQETQYF
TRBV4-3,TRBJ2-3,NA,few,TGCGCCAGCAGCCAAGGGGGGGTGTTCACAGATACGCAGTATTTT,CASSQGGVFTDTQYF
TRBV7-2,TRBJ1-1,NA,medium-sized,TGTGCCAGCAGCTTCTTACAGGGGAACACTGAAGCTTTCTTT,CASSFLQGNTEAFF
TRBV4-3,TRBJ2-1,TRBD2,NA,TGCGCCAGCAGCCAAGGAACTAGCGGCGTGTACAATGAGCAGTTCTTC,CASSQGTSGVYNEQFF
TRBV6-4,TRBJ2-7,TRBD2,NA,TGTGCCAGCAGTGACTCGGGGACTAGCGAGAAGTACTTC,CASSDSGTSEKYF
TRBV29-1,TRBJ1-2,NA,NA,TGCAGCGTTGACCTCGACATAAACTATGGCTACACCTTC,CSVDLDINYGYTF
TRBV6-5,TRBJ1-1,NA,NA,TGTGCCAGCAGTACGGCGGGGGGCGCGGGAACTGAAGCTTTCTTT,CASSTAGGAGTEAFF
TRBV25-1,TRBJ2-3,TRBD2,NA,TGTGCCAGCAGTGCTACCGGGACTAGCGACACAGATACGCAGTATTTT,CASSATGTSDTDTQYF
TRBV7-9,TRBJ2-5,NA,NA,TGTGCCAGCAGCTTAGTCGTTCCGGGGCAAGAGACCCAGTACTTC,CASSLVVPGQETQYF
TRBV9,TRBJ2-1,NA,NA,TGTGCCAGCAGCTTTGGGGGCTTAGGGAATGAGCAGTTCTTC,CASSFGGLGNEQFF
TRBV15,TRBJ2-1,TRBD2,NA,TGTGCCACCAGAATGCACGGGGGGAGGGACAATGAGCAGTTCTTC,CATRMHGGRDNEQFF
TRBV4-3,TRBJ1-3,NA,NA,TGCGCCAGCAGCCAAGCCTCACAGGGAACTGGAAACACCATATATTTT,CASSQASQGTGNTIYF
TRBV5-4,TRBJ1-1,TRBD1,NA,TGTGCCAGCAGCTTGGGGGGAAACAGGGGGCTTACTGAAGCTTTCTTT,CASSLGGNRGLTEAFF
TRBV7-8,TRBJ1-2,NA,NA,TGTGCCAGCAGCTCTACGACATGGGATGGCTACACCTTC,CASSSTTWDGYTF
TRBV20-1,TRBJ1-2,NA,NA,TGCAGTGCTTCTGCCCCGAGGGGCTACACCTTC,CSASAPRGYTF
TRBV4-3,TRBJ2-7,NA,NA,TGCGCCAGCAGCCAAGGGGGAACGGGGGACCGCTCCTACGAGCAGTACTTC,CASSQGGTGDRSYEQYF
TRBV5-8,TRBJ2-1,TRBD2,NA,TGTGCCAGCATCCACGGGACTAGTTCCGTGTTGGCCTACAATGAGCAGTTCTTC,CASIHGTSSVLAYNEQFF
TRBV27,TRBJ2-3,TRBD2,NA,TGTGCCAGCGGGACTAGCGGGGGCCCAGAGAGGACGCAGTATTTT,CASGTSGGPERTQYF
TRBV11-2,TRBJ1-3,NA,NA,TGTGCCAGCAGCGGAGGGAACACCATATATTTT,CASSGGNTIYF
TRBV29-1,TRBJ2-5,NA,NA,TGCAGCGCCCTCAGGGTGGAGACCCAGTACTTC,CSALRVETQYF
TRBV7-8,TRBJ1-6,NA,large,TGTGCCAGCCGTTTAGACCGCGAGGGCCGTTCACCCCTCCACTTT,CASRLDREGRSPLHF
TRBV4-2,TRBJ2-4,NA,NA,TGTGCCAGCAGCCAGAAGATAGGGGGAATGGGCCAAAACATTCAGTACTTC,CASSQKIGGMGQNIQYF
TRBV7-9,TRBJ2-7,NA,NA,TGTGCCAGCAGCCCGGGACAACACTACGAGCAGTACTTC,CASSPGQHYEQYF
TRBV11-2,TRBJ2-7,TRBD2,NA,TGTGCCAGCAGCTTAGATCGGGGACTAGCGGGGGGTCGAGAGCAGTACTTC,CASSLDRGLAGGREQYF
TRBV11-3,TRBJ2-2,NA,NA,TGTGCCAGCAGCTTTACTAGCACCGGGGAGCTGTTTTTT,CASSFTSTGELFF
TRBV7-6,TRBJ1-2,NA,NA,TGTGCCAGCAGCCCCGGGTTCGGTAACGATGGCTACACCTTC,CASSPGFGNDGYTF
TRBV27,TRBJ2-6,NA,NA,TGTGCCAGCAGTTTAAACACAGAGTCTGGGGCCAACGTCCTGACTTTC,CASSLNTESGANVLTF
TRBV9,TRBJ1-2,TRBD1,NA,TGTGCCAGCAGCCCCCAGGCGCGCGACAGGGTAAATGGCTACACCTTC,CASSPQARDRVNGYTF
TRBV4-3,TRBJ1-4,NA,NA,TGCGCCAGCAGCCAGACTTTCGCGGGCAAGGGCAATGAAAAACTGTTTTTT,CASSQTFAGKGNEKLFF
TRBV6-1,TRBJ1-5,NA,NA,TGTGCCAGCAGTGAATTGGGCAGGGAGGATCAGCCCCAGCATTTT,CASSELGREDQPQHF
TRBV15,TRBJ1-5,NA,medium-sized,TGTGCCACCAGCAGAGATAAGGGGGTAGGGCAGCCCCAGCATTTT,CATSRDKGVGQPQHF
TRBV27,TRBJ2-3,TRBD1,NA,TGTGCCAGCAGTCCGCGCATGGGACAGGCAACAGATACGCAGTATTTT,CASSPRMGQATDTQYF
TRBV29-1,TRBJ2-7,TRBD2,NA,TGCAGCGTTCGGCGGGGGGGACCCTACGAGCAGTACTTC,CSVRRGGPYEQYF
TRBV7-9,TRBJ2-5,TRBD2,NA,TGTGCCAGCAGCTCTACGGGGGGGTCAGAGACCCAGTACTTC,CASSSTGGSETQYF
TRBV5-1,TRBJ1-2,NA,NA,TGCGCCAGCAGCTCCACAGGCGTCTACACCTTC,CASSSTGVYTF
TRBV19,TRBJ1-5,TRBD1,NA,TGTGCCAGTAGTATAGACCATGGTTTTGACAGGGTGGATCAGCCCCAGCATTTT,CASSIDHGFDRVDQPQHF
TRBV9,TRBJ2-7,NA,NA,TGTGCCAGCAGCGGAGAGGGCTACGAGCAGTACTTC,CASSGEGYEQYF
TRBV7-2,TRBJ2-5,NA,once,TGTGCCAGCAGCCCGGACGGAGCGGCCCAAGAGACCCAGTACTTC,CASSPDGAAQETQYF
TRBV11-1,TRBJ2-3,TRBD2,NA,TGTGCCAGCAGCTCCGAGGGGACTATGGCAGATACGCAGTATTTT,CASSSEGTMADTQYF
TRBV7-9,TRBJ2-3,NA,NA,TGTGCCAGCAGCGTGGAAATATCGGGTGACGGCACAGATACGCAGTATTTT,CASSVEISGDGTDTQYF
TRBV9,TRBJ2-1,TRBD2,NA,TGTGCCAGCAAGGGGACTAGGAGTGAGCAGTTCTTC,CASKGTRSEQFF
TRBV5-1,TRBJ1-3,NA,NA,TGCGCCAGCAGCTTGGACCCAACAGGAAACACCATATATTTT,CASSLDPTGNTIYF
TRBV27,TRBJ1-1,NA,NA,TGTGCCAGCAGTTTGAGGCCGAACACTGAAGCTTTCTTT,CASSLRPNTEAFF
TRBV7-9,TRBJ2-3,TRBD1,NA,TGTGCCAGTCCCGGGACAGGGTCAGATACGCAGTATTTT,CASPGTGSDTQYF
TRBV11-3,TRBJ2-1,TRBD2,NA,TGTGCCAGCAGCCTGGGGGGCGGAAGCGGGGGGTCTTACAATGAGCAGTTCTTC,CASSLGGGSGGSYNEQFF
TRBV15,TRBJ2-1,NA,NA,TGTGCCACCAGCAGAACCAGATACGATGAGCAGTTCTTC,CATSRTRYDEQFF
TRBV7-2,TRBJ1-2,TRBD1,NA,TGTGCCAGCAGCTTAGAGGGGGGACAGGGGGCGCATCTCTATGGCTACACCTTC,CASSLEGGQGAHLYGYTF
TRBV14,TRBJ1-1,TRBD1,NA,TGTGCCAGCAGCCCGGACAGGGTGGCTGAAGCTTTCTTT,CASSPDRVAEAFF
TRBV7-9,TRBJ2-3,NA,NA,TGTGCCAGCAGCTTAGTGGGGCCGCCAGATACGCAGTATTTT,CASSLVGPPDTQYF
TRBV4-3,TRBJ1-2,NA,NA,TGCGCCAGCAGCCAAGAGGGGAGCCAGAACTATGGCTACACCTTC,CASSQEGSQNYGYTF
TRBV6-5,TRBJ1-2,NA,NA,TGTGCCAGCAGTTACAACAGTAAAACTTATGGCTACACCTTC,CASSYNSKTYGYTF
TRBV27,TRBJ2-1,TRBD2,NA,TGTGCCAGCAGTTCCGGGACTAGCGGCGGCAATGAGCAGTTCTTC,CASSSGTSGGNEQFF
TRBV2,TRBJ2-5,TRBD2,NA,TGTGCCAGCAGTGATACTAGCGGGGGCTTAAAGACCCAGTACTTC,CASSDTSGGLKTQYF
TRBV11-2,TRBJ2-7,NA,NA,TGTGCCAGCTCCCGATTATACAGGGCCTACGAGCAGTACTTC,CASSRLYRAYEQYF